Listed below are T cell receptor beta chains from one sample, sequenced in a study of shared clonotypes between healthy human individuals. Profiled with immunoSEQ multiplex PCR; TCRdb holds only in-frame clones, not every one. The sample contains hundreds of thousands of clones, 96% of which appear only once. Specimen: naive CD4+ T cells sorted from blood. These receptors all come from a woman aged 25 to 39 in good health. CDR3s include the opening cysteine and the closing phenylalanine or tryptophan. Each record gives: J gene, clone size, D gene, V gene, CDR3 protein, CDR3 DNA. The D gene is left open where the match is weak. Clone size, where shown, is once, few, many, or a class for clones that have expanded.

>TRBJ2-1|NA|TRBD2|TRBV6-4
CASSELAGINNEQFF
TGTGCCAGCAGCGAACTAGCGGGAATAAACAATGAGCAGTTCTTC
>TRBJ1-2|NA|NA|TRBV28
CASSPRFGAGYGYTF
TGTGCCAGCAGTCCCCGGTTCGGGGCTGGCTATGGCTACACCTTC
>TRBJ2-5|NA|NA|TRBV10-1
CASSGDRKGYETQYF
TGCGCCAGCAGTGGAGACAGGAAAGGGTACGAGACCCAGTACTTC
>TRBJ2-7|NA|NA|TRBV14
CASSPQAEGGKTYEQYF
TGTGCCAGCAGCCCCCAGGCAGAGGGGGGGAAGACCTACGAGCAGTACTTC
>TRBJ1-4|NA|NA|TRBV5-1
CASSLGAGTNEKLFF
TGCGCCAGCAGCTTGGGGGCCGGAACTAATGAAAAACTGTTTTTT
>TRBJ2-7|once|NA|TRBV5-4
CASSLGPQYEQYF
TGTGCCAGCAGCTTGGGGCCACAGTACGAGCAGTACTTC
>TRBJ2-5|NA|NA|TRBV7-2
CASSLEGGGGTQYF
TGTGCCAGCAGCTTAGAAGGGGGCGGGGGGACCCAGTACTTC
>TRBJ2-1|NA|NA|TRBV10-3
CAISESDNEQFF
TGTGCCATCAGTGAGTCCGACAATGAGCAGTTCTTC
>TRBJ2-7|NA|NA|TRBV28
CASSFGGSSSYEQYF
TGTGCCAGCAGTTTTGGGGGGTCGAGCTCCTACGAGCAGTACTTC
>TRBJ2-7|NA|TRBD2|TRBV7-2
CASSPVSGRAGEQYF
TGTGCCAGCAGCCCGGTTAGCGGGAGGGCCGGCGAGCAGTACTTC
>TRBJ2-7|NA|NA|TRBV6-6
CASSFGRSGVGEQYF
TGTGCCAGCAGTTTCGGCAGAAGCGGCGTCGGCGAGCAGTACTTC
>TRBJ2-5|NA|NA|TRBV29-1
CSVVRATGPQETQYF
TGCAGCGTTGTTCGGGCCACTGGTCCTCAAGAGACCCAGTACTTC
>TRBJ2-7|NA|NA|TRBV10-3
CAISEGQGLYEQYF
TGTGCCATCAGTGAGGGTCAGGGACTCTACGAGCAGTACTTC
>TRBJ2-7|NA|NA|TRBV18
CASSAGLYEQYF
TGTGCCAGCTCCGCGGGACTGTACGAGCAGTACTTC
>TRBJ2-1|once|TRBD2|TRBV19
CASRTGTSEYNEQFF
TGTGCCAGTAGAACCGGGACTAGCGAGTACAATGAGCAGTTCTTC
>TRBJ2-2|NA|NA|TRBV1
CTSSSGTGELFF
TGCACCAGCAGCTCGGGCACCGGGGAGCTGTTTTTT
>TRBJ2-1|once|NA|TRBV7-7
CASSSDGAWDEQFF
TGTGCCAGCAGCTCGGACGGAGCTTGGGATGAGCAGTTCTTC
>TRBJ2-7|NA|TRBD2|TRBV5-1
CASSLGGGSYEQYF
TGCGCCAGCAGCTTGGGCGGCGGGAGCTACGAGCAGTACTTC
>TRBJ1-1|NA|TRBD1|TRBV27
CASREHGQANTEAFF
TGTGCCAGCAGAGAACACGGACAGGCCAACACTGAAGCTTTCTTT
>TRBJ2-1|NA|NA|TRBV28
CASTPGRSPEQFF
TGTGCCAGCACCCCAGGTCGTAGCCCAGAGCAGTTCTTC
>TRBJ1-1|NA|TRBD1|TRBV5-1
CASSSLPGQGTEAFF
TGCGCCAGCAGCTCTTTACCGGGACAGGGCACTGAAGCTTTCTTT
>TRBJ1-2|NA|TRBD1|TRBV2
CASREDRGDGYTF
TGTGCCAGCAGGGAAGACAGGGGGGACGGCTACACCTTC
>TRBJ1-4|NA|NA|TRBV6-6
CASSYGAGPWNEKLFF
TGTGCCAGCAGTTACGGGGCGGGGCCCTGGAATGAAAAACTGTTTTTT
>TRBJ2-1|NA|NA|TRBV6-5
CASTPSPLPYNEQFF
TGTGCCAGCACCCCCAGTCCCTTACCTTACAATGAGCAGTTCTTC
>TRBJ1-1|NA|TRBD1|TRBV28
CASSPLGRGPSEAFF
TGTGCCAGCAGTCCACTTGGCAGGGGGCCGAGTGAAGCTTTCTTT
>TRBJ1-5|NA|NA|TRBV27
CASSRTGTPVSNQPQHF
TGTGCCAGCAGTCGCACCGGGACACCCGTTAGCAATCAGCCCCAGCATTTT
>TRBJ1-5|NA|NA|TRBV21-1
CASSKIRQARKGNQPQHF
TGTGCCAGCAGCAAAATTCGTCAGGCGAGAAAAGGCAATCAGCCCCAGCATTTT
>TRBJ2-7|NA|NA|TRBV7-1
CASSRAGYEQYF
TGTGCCAGCAGCCGAGCTGGCTACGAGCAGTACTTC
>TRBJ2-5|NA|NA|TRBV11-3
CASSPKVETQYF
TGTGCCAGCAGCCCAAAGGTGGAGACCCAGTACTTC
>TRBJ1-1|once|NA|TRBV18
CASSSSGTMNTEAFF
TGTGCCAGCTCATCTTCCGGGACAATGAACACTGAAGCTTTCTTT
>TRBJ1-2|few|NA|TRBV5-4
CASSLDRVGYTF
TGTGCCAGCAGCTTGGACAGGGTTGGCTACACCTTC
>TRBJ1-1|once|NA|TRBV5-1
CASSLVRDTEAFF
TGCGCCAGCAGCTTGGTTCGGGACACTGAAGCTTTCTTT
>TRBJ1-6|NA|NA|TRBV27
CASRKDRGDHYNSPLHF
TGTGCCAGCAGAAAAGACAGAGGCGATCACTATAATTCACCCCTCCACTTT
>TRBJ2-3|NA|TRBD2|TRBV4-2
CASSHGLAGASYTQYF
TGTGCCAGCAGCCATGGACTAGCGGGAGCCTCTTATACGCAGTATTTT
>TRBJ1-1|NA|NA|TRBV6-5
CASSYSGGANEAFF
TGTGCCAGCAGTTACTCTGGGGGGGCCAATGAAGCTTTCTTT
>TRBJ1-3|NA|NA|TRBV7-2
CASSLVTRFGNTIYF
TGTGCCAGCAGCTTAGTAACCCGGTTCGGAAACACCATATATTTT
>TRBJ2-1|NA|NA|TRBV5-1
CASSTGDSSAYNEQFF
TGCGCCAGCAGCACGGGGGACAGCTCGGCCTACAATGAGCAGTTCTTC
>TRBJ2-7|NA|TRBD2|TRBV13
CASSLFGGSSNYEQYF
TGTGCCAGCAGCTTATTTGGCGGGAGTTCAAACTACGAGCAGTACTTC
>TRBJ1-5|NA|NA|TRBV30
CAWSLDSFSNQPQHF
TGTGCCTGGAGTCTGGACAGCTTTAGCAATCAGCCCCAGCATTTT
>TRBJ2-7|NA|TRBD1|TRBV27
CASIPSTGTGTYEQYF
TGTGCCAGCATTCCCTCTACCGGGACAGGGACATACGAGCAGTACTTC
>TRBJ1-2|NA|TRBD1|TRBV11-2
CASRRPGTGGGGYTF
TGTGCCAGCAGACGTCCCGGGACAGGGGGCGGTGGCTACACCTTC
>TRBJ2-2|few|NA|TRBV9
CASSLDTGELFF
TGTGCCAGCAGCCTGGACACCGGGGAGCTGTTTTTT
>TRBJ2-1|NA|NA|TRBV11-2
CASRGQGYNEQFF
TGTGCCAGCAGGGGGCAGGGGTACAATGAGCAGTTCTTC
>TRBJ2-7|NA|NA|TRBV11-2
CASSLPWGGTYEQYF
TGTGCCAGCAGCCTGCCCTGGGGTGGTACCTACGAGCAGTACTTC
>TRBJ2-1|NA|TRBD2|TRBV19
CASSKTSGIYNEQFF
TGTGCCAGTAGTAAGACTAGCGGTATATACAATGAGCAGTTCTTC
>TRBJ2-3|NA|NA|TRBV5-1
CASSGTVSTDTQYF
TGCGCCAGCAGCGGGACGGTGAGCACAGATACGCAGTATTTT
>TRBJ2-7|NA|NA|TRBV27
CASSSQGFLAGEQYF
TGTGCCAGCAGTTCCCAGGGTTTCCTAGCCGGCGAGCAGTACTTC
>TRBJ2-1|NA|TRBD2|TRBV28
CASSPKGLAGPYNEQFF
TGTGCCAGCAGCCCGAAGGGGCTAGCGGGACCGTACAATGAGCAGTTCTTC
>TRBJ1-4|NA|NA|TRBV6-6
CASMGVANEKLFF
TGTGCCAGCATGGGGGTGGCTAATGAAAAACTGTTTTTT
>TRBJ2-5|NA|TRBD2|TRBV30
CALSGSETQYF
TGTGCTCTTAGCGGGAGTGAGACCCAGTACTTC
>TRBJ2-1|NA|TRBD1|TRBV5-8
CASSLRGQSYNEQFF
TGTGCCAGCAGCCTTAGGGGACAGAGCTACAATGAGCAGTTCTTC
>TRBJ2-1|NA|TRBD1|TRBV19
CATARGTVQFF
TGTGCCACCGCCAGGGGGACCGTTCAGTTCTTC